This T cell receptor beta chain is from a study of T cells in Graves' hyperthyroidism and ophthalmopathy. Study-wide findings and caveats: A model of 13 V-J features distinguished ophthalmopathy from stable hyperthyroidism. Blood samples included most of the expanded thyroid clonotypes exceeding 0.001.

In its sample, this clonotype was seen many times. Its antigen is unknown. Trimming removed 0 bases at V and 5 bases at J, with 14 bases between. Germline CDR1 is KGHSY and CDR2 is FQNENV. CDR3 size: 17 residues. TCR beta CDR3 regions were amplified from RNA transcripts. The TCR CDR3 first-round RT-PCR relied on the HTBI primer set. TCRdb reprocessed the multiplex PCR reads via MiXCR and lists one record per CDR3 protein. The sample shows around 420,000 distinct CDR3 sequences, about a sixth of them seen only once. The specimen was blood. This chain links TRBV16 with TRBJ1-6; a possible D gene is TRBD1 (5 bases). The TCR was taken from a woman aged 18-29 years with Graves' hyperthyroidism. The chain's CDR3 is CASSQSWQGPNNSPLHF. The DNA of the CDR3 is TGTGCCAGCAGCCAATCGTGGCAGGGCCCAAATAATTCACCCCTCCACTTT.